This entry is about one T cell receptor beta chain. Its specificity is unknown. This sample was included in a study of cytomegalovirus exposure and HLA in healthy donors. General study findings and limits: Specificity of three CMV-associated chains for CMV antigens was verified in vitro. Earlier analysis found most TCR beta V segments productive about 90% or about 30% of the time. A highly shared variant cluster was judged a likely technical artifact.

The PCR had 60 Vbeta and 13 Jbeta primers. TCRdb's table, derived via immunoSEQ multiplex PCR, lists solely in-frame clones and lacks some. The repertoire includes about 170,000 clones, around 68% of them detected once, and around 2.9% sits in the top ten. The CDR3 consists of 15 residues. Germline V gives CDR1 LNHDA, CDR2 SQIVND (reference sequence). Trimming shortened V by 7 bases and J by 5 bases, and 18 bases separated the two germline ends. This TCR derives from a man aged 35-49 years in good health and CMV-seronegative. This chain uses TRBV19 with TRBJ2-1; TRBD1 might be the D (6 bases). The sample consisted of PBMCs. The CDR3 is CASTPGQGPHNEQFF. CDR3 DNA sequence: TGTGCCAGTACCCCCGGGCAGGGGCCACACAATGAGCAGTTCTTC.